This note documents a single TCR beta chain sequence. Its target is unknown. The data were taken from a study of T cell responses to AZD1222 COVID-19 vaccine. General study findings and limits: The number of AZD1222 recipients seropositive at baseline was only 5 to 7. Every sample of the repertoires postdated the peak T cell response. A reported finding is that nearly half of spike-specific TCRs target unmutated variant regions. A mostly white British donor set with more females was recruited, and clonal diversity was possibly underestimated.

J lost 4 bases, V lost 7 bases, and 6 bases had no gene match. CDR1 and CDR2 from the germline V gene are MDHEN and SYDVKM. The CDR3 is 13 amino acids. The protocol was immunoSEQ multiplex PCR, while the TCRdb copy is restricted to in-frame clones and leaves out a portion. This table holds 100,000 to 150,000 clones, 75% to 90% found once. This sequence originates from an adult in good health. The sequences come from peripheral blood, collected on day 0 of AZD1222 vaccination. The chain combines TRBV28 with TRBJ1-1; 7 positions match TRBD1. The CDR3 region is CASNLDRVTEAFF. The DNA for the CDR3 is TGTGCCAGCAACCTCGACAGGGTCACTGAAGCTTTCTTT. Complete variable domain (other parts from reference TRBV28 and TRBJ1-1): DVKVTQSSRYLVKRTGEKVFLECVQDMDHENMFWYRQDPGLGLRLIYFSYDVKMKEKGDIPEGYSVSREKKERFSLILESASTNQTSMYLCASNLDRVTEAFFGQGTRLTVV.